Sequencing of this T cell receptor (beta chain) was carried out in a study of beta chain features in type 1 diabetes. The isolated RNA, all of it, was reverse transcribed, so expressed TCRB transcripts were what got sequenced. Naive, central memory and regulatory T cell samples came to a mean of around 3.5 million reads. The table came from immunoSEQ multiplex PCR; TCRdb's copy has only in-frame clones and leaves some out. This sample has hundreds of thousands of clones; about 29% occur once, and the top ten carry about 0.06%. The V gene lost 0 bases and the J gene lost 4 bases, with 5 bases spanning the gap. This CDR3 has 12 residues. Germline V CDR1 and CDR2: SGHRS, YFSETQ. As concerns this clone: This CDR3 is also generated by other DNA sequences in the sample.

The origin of this receptor is a man aged 18-30 years in good health. The chain couples TRBV5-1 to TRBJ2-7; D remains ambiguous. Material for sequencing was naive CD4+ T cells from blood. The CDR3 coding sequence is TGCGCCAGCAGCTTGGATGCGTACGAGCAGTACTTC. It codes for CASSLDAYEQYF.